The 25 T cell receptor beta chains listed next were all sequenced from one sample in a study of post-analysis software for immune sequencing data. General observations from the study: Compared with controls, patients had more of about 5 TRBV segments, including TRBV5-6, TRBV5-1 and TRBV20-1.

Antigen specificity for these receptors is unknown. TCR beta libraries were prepared from cDNA with unique molecular identifiers. Via MiXCR, TCRdb re-called the PCR reads, giving one row per CDR3 protein. This repertoire shows 250,000 to 300,000 distinct CDR3 sequences, 30% to 45% found once; its top ten account for approximately 4.6%. Sequencing was done on a sample of blood. The receptor set was obtained from a girl aged 10 to 17 with multiple sclerosis.

This clonotype appeared many times. V is TRBV20-1 and J is TRBJ2-1; 10 nucleotides match TRBD2. CDR3 length: 15 amino acids. Germline V gives CDR1 DFQATT, CDR2 SNEGSKA (reference sequence). Trimming cost V 5 bases and J 8 bases; bases outside gene matches: 12. The CDR3 spells CSAPSLAGVADEQFF. In nucleotides, the CDR3 is TGCAGTGCTCCTTCTCTAGCGGGAGTAGCTGATGAGCAGTTCTTC.

As for this clonotype: This may be a read error, as it is one base from a much larger clone. This sequence joins TRBV27 and TRBJ2-1; D gene uncertain. The J call may be mistaken, given a closer DNA end match to TRBJ2-7. The CDR3 extends over 15 amino acids. CDR1 and CDR2 from the germline V gene are MNHEY and SMNVEV (reference sequence). Here the CDR3 DNA reads TGTGCCAGCAGTGGCACCCAGACTCTCGCCAATGAGCAGTACTTC. As protein: CASSGTQTLANEQYF.

The chain employs TRBV20-1 and TRBJ2-1, with 11 positions matching TRBD2. The germline CDR1 and CDR2 sequences are DFQATT and SNEGSKA (reference sequence). The CDR3 is 20 amino acids. V lost 1 base, J lost 4 bases, and 18 bases stayed unmatched. The CDR3 sequence: CSARVIGLAGGLMNYNEQFF. CDR3 coding DNA: TGCAGTGCTAGAGTAATAGGCCTAGCGGGGGGCCTTATGAATTACAATGAGCAGTTCTTC.

A note on this clonotype: This may come from a read error, since a much larger clone is one base off. V gene TRBV4-1 combines with J gene TRBJ2-1; 7 bases align to TRBD1. The CDR3 covers 17 residues. Germline CDR1 MGHRA, CDR2 YSYEKL. Unmatched junction bases numbered 14, after V lost 0 bases and J lost 9 bases. The CDR3 region has the DNA TGCGCCAGCAGCCAAGAGAGGGGGCGTAGCGTTAGTAGTGAGCAGTTCTTC. Protein product: CASSQERGRSVSSEQFF.

The genes are TRBV27 and TRBJ1-4, with a possible D match to TRBD1 (5 bases). CDR1 and CDR2 (germline): MNHEY, SMNVEV (reference sequence). Deletions cut 8 bases from V and 8 bases from J, with 18 bases between. There are 14 residues in the CDR3. The CDR3 here is CASADGGLREKLFF. The CDR3 bases are TGTGCCAGCGCCGACGGGGGGTTAAGGGAAAAACTGTTTTTT.

The chain employs TRBV20-1 and TRBJ2-7; 12 bases map to TRBD1. V trimming: 5 bases; J trimming: 5 bases; junction bases outside the gene matches: 7. This CDR3 comprises 14 residues. Germline loops: CDR1 DFQATT, CDR2 SNEGSKA (reference sequence). The CDR3 region is CSARGQGALHEQYF. The DNA for the CDR3 is TGCAGTGCTCGGGGACAGGGGGCTTTACACGAGCAGTACTTC.

Many counts were recorded for this clonotype. The V call is TRBV5-1, the J call TRBJ2-3; D perhaps matches TRBD1 (5 bases). Trimming left V 2 bases short and J 4 bases short, with 14 bases between. This CDR3 is 15 amino acids long. The germline gives CDR1 SGHRS, CDR2 YFSETQ. CDR3 residues: CASSLAEGAADTQYF. In DNA, the CDR3 is TGCGCCAGCAGCTTAGCTGAAGGGGCGGCAGATACGCAGTATTTT.

This clonotype was seen repeatedly, ten times or more. The chain links TRBV12-3 or TRBV12-4 to TRBJ2-3, with TRBD2 identical over 7 bases. This CDR3 has 15 amino acids. The J segment lost 2 bases and the V segment lost 8 bases, leaving 10 bases of the junction unmatched. The CDR3 DNA reads TGTGCCAGCTGTTCCGGGGGGATTAACACAGATACGCAGTATTTT. It is translated as CASCSGGINTDTQYF.

The gene calls are TRBV5-1 and TRBJ2-5, with 7 bases identical to TRBD1. The J call may be faulty, since TRBJ2-7 better matches the DNA end. The CDR3 has 14 amino acids. Germline CDR1 reads SGHRS; CDR2 reads YFSETQ. The DNA of the CDR3 is TGCGCCAGCAGCTTGGGACAGGGCCTTGACGAGCAGTACTTC. This gives the protein CASSLGQGLDEQYF.

A word on this clonotype: A clone one base away is much larger, so this may be a read error. The chain employs TRBV28 and TRBJ2-5; D call uncertain. V lost 8 bases and J 4 bases, leaving 5 bases between the germline ends. CDR3 length: 10 residues. CDR1 and CDR2 from the germline V gene are MDHEN and SYDVKM. CDR3 protein: CASPLETQYF. CDR3 in DNA: TGTGCCAGCCCGCTAGAGACCCAGTACTTC.

This clonotype was detected many times. DNA for the CDR3: TGTGCCACCAGCGCGGACAGGGGGGTGAAGCCCCAGCATTTT. Its translation: CATSADRGVKPQHF. The gene calls are TRBV15 and TRBJ1-5, with 10 bases identical to TRBD1. Trimming at V came to 5 bases and at J to 8 bases, leaving 6 bases not matched to a gene. The CDR3 extends over 14 amino acids. The germline V gene encodes CDR1 LNHNV and CDR2 YYDKDF (reference sequence).

This clonotype came up many times. This chain uses TRBV7-9 with TRBJ2-1; the match to TRBD2 covers 7 bases. Germline assignment: CDR1 SEHNR and CDR2 FQNEAQ (reference sequence). The V and J ends lost 5 bases and 2 bases, in that order; junction bases with no gene match: 9. CDR3 length equals 16 residues. CDR3 sequence: CASSVVGAGAYNEQFF. CDR3 bases: TGTGCCAGCAGCGTCGTTGGGGCGGGGGCCTACAATGAGCAGTTCTTC.

This clonotype was seen just once. The junction differs from germline at one of its ends, possibly a read error. The CDR3 loop reads CANSLTSGRGNEQFF. The CDR3 bases are TGCGCCAACAGCCTGACTAGCGGGAGAGGAAATGAGCAGTTCTTC. The chain employs TRBV4-3 and TRBJ2-1; 12 bases agree with TRBD2. Germline V lookup: CDR1 LGHNA, CDR2 YSLEER. CDR3 length: 15 amino acids.

The rearrangement links TRBV3-1 to TRBJ2-2, with a tentative D call TRBD2 (5 bases). V was cut by 1 base and J by 1 base, with 10 bases left in between. The V gene's germline CDR1 is LGHDT and CDR2 YNNKEL (reference sequence). The CDR3 runs 16 residues. DNA of the CDR3: TGTGCCAGCAGCCAAGCCCGGGGTAGGAACACCGGGGAGCTGTTTTTT. The encoded protein is CASSQARGRNTGELFF.

This clonotype was seen many times. The J gene is TRBJ2-5, the V gene TRBV7-9; 7 bases are a match to TRBD2. The CDR3 runs 16 residues. The junction had 17 bases not matched to a gene; V was cut back by 5 bases and J by 8 bases. The germline V gene encodes CDR1 SEHNR and CDR2 FQNEAQ (reference sequence). The CDR3 nucleotides are TGTGCCAGCAGCCCCTCGGGGGGACGGTTTGAAAAAACCCAGTACTTC. This encodes CASSPSGGRFEKTQYF.

CDR3 residues: CSVVMTSGQREQYF. CDR3 coding DNA: TGCAGCGTTGTAATGACTAGCGGGCAAAGGGAGCAGTACTTC. The rearrangement links TRBV29-1 to TRBJ2-5, with 10 bases that match TRBD2. The CDR3 loop spans 14 amino acids. V shed 4 bases and J 11 bases; nucleotides not matched to a gene: 13. CDR1 is SQVTM, CDR2 ANQGSEA, per germline. Variable domain in full (rest from reference TRBV29-1 and TRBJ2-5): SAVISQKPSRDICQRGTSLTIQCQVDSQVTMMFWYRQQPGQSLTLIATANQGSEATYESGFVIDKFPISRPNLTFSTLTVSNMSPEDSSIYLCSVVMTSGQREQYFGPGTRLLVL.

There are a few counts of this clonotype. The chain combines TRBV20-1 with TRBJ2-7; no definite D call. Per germline, CDR1 DFQATT and CDR2 SNEGSKA (reference sequence). Deletions cut 0 bases from V and 3 bases from J, with 9 bases between. The CDR3 runs 13 residues. CDR3 nucleotide sequence: TGCAGTGCTAGAGATTGGGGTAGCTACGAGCAGTACTTC. This encodes CSARDWGSYEQYF.

As to this clonotype: With a much larger clone just one base away, this may be a read error. This sequence joins TRBV6-6 and TRBJ2-1, with 11 bases matching TRBD2. TRBJ2-7 explains the end of the DNA better; the J call may be wrong. The CDR3 runs 15 residues. CDR1 is MNHNY and CDR2 is SVGAGI in the germline V gene (reference sequence). This CDR3 reads CASREGTSGNNEQYF. The CDR3 DNA reads as TGTGCCAGCAGGGAAGGGACTAGCGGAAACAATGAGCAGTACTTC.

With respect to this clonotype: This may be a read error, as it is one base from a much larger clone. The V and J genes are TRBV28 and TRBJ1-1; D is unresolved. Germline-derived CDR1 and CDR2 are MDHEN and SYDVKM. The V end was cut by 6 bases, the J end by 4 bases, with 15 bases between. The CDR3 has 14 residues. CDR3 in DNA: TGTGCCAGCAGGACTAACACCCGAGGCACTGAAGCTTTCTTT. It yields the protein CASRTNTRGTEAFF.

The V gene is TRBV2, the J gene TRBJ2-5; D tentatively reads TRBD1 or TRBD2 (5 bases each). Germline loops: CDR1 SNHLY, CDR2 FYNNEI. Trimming stripped 8 bases from V and 10 bases from J, with 14 bases between. The CDR3 contains 11 residues. The CDR3 nucleotides are TGTGCCAGCGCACCGGGACCCCTCCAGTACTTC. This encodes CASAPGPLQYF.

This chain uses TRBV20-1 with TRBJ1-3; D is uncertain. Germline lookup yields CDR1 DFQATT and CDR2 SNEGSKA (reference sequence). The ends were cut back, 6 bases at V and 4 bases at J, with 10 bases in the middle. The CDR3 runs to 12 residues. CDR3 bases: TGCAGTGCGGTCTACATAGGAAACACCATATATTTT. Its translation is CSAVYIGNTIYF.

The chain joins TRBV5-1 to TRBJ2-5, with 10 bases that match TRBD1. There are 15 residues in the CDR3. V gave up 4 bases and J gave up 2 bases; unmatched junction bases: 5. Germline CDR1 and CDR2: SGHRS and YFSETQ. The CDR3 region is CASSGGTGVQETQYF. The CDR3 DNA follows: TGCGCCAGCAGCGGCGGGACAGGGGTACAAGAGACCCAGTACTTC.

The chain joins TRBV30 to TRBJ2-7, with 7 positions matching TRBD2. CDR3 length equals 14 residues. Germline V gene sequence: CDR1 GTSNPN, CDR2 SVGIG (reference sequence). Losses at the gene ends were 0 bases for V and 3 bases for J; bases not matched to a gene: 5. This chain's CDR3 is CAWSVLTSVYEQYF. CDR3 coding DNA: TGTGCCTGGAGTGTACTAACTAGCGTCTACGAGCAGTACTTC.

CDR3 in DNA: TGCAGTGCCCCTGACCCGCAATTCAATCAGCCCCAGCATTTT. Amino acid sequence: CSAPDPQFNQPQHF. This rearrangement joins TRBV20-1 to TRBJ1-5; D call uncertain. Trimming pared 6 bases from V and 3 bases from J, leaving 15 bases between. Germline-derived CDR1 and CDR2 are DFQATT and SNEGSKA (reference sequence). The CDR3 is 14 residues long.

Only one count was recorded for this clonotype. V is TRBV5-1 and J is TRBJ2-1, with D unresolved. Germline CDR1 SGHRS, CDR2 YFSETQ. V was pared by 1 base and J by 2 bases, with 10 bases between. There are 15 residues in the CDR3. CDR3 loop: CASSLRQNTYNEQFF. The CDR3 DNA reads TGCGCCAGCAGCTTGCGCCAGAATACCTACAATGAGCAGTTCTTC.